This is a list of T cell receptor beta chains from one sample in a study of cytomegalovirus exposure and HLA in healthy donors. Profiling relied on immunoSEQ multiplex PCR, and the TCRdb table lists in-frame clones only, not all of them. The sample lists some 210,000 clones, more than 60% occurring once. The sequenced sample was PBMCs. Receptors originate from a woman in her 30s in good health and CMV-seropositive. CDR3s include the opening cysteine and the closing phenylalanine or tryptophan. D genes are given only for firm matches. Not every row has a clone size; where given, it reads once, few, many or a size class.

j_call: TRBJ1-3; d_call: NA; clone_size: once; v_call: TRBV30; cdr3_aa: CACQGGNTIYF; cdr3_nt: TGTGCCTGTCAGGGCGGAAACACCATATATTTT
j_call: TRBJ1-5; d_call: NA; clone_size: NA; v_call: TRBV6-6; cdr3_aa: CASRYERQPQHF; cdr3_nt: TGTGCCAGCAGGTACGAGCGGCAGCCCCAGCATTTT
j_call: TRBJ2-3; d_call: TRBD2; clone_size: NA; v_call: TRBV27; cdr3_aa: CASSFERGTRDTQYF; cdr3_nt: TGTGCCAGCAGTTTTGAGCGGGGTACGAGAGATACGCAGTATTTT
j_call: TRBJ1-2; d_call: TRBD1; clone_size: NA; v_call: TRBV7-2; cdr3_aa: CASSLGQGIGGYTF; cdr3_nt: TGTGCCAGCAGCCTCGGACAGGGTATAGGGGGCTACACCTTC
j_call: TRBJ2-7; d_call: NA; clone_size: NA; v_call: TRBV18; cdr3_aa: CASSPSGEGEQYF; cdr3_nt: TGTGCCAGCTCACCGTCGGGTGAGGGCGAGCAGTACTTC
j_call: TRBJ1-2; d_call: NA; clone_size: few; v_call: TRBV19; cdr3_aa: CASSIPPTNQRHYGYTF; cdr3_nt: TGTGCCAGTAGTATACCCCCGACTAACCAACGGCACTATGGCTACACCTTC
j_call: TRBJ2-5; d_call: NA; clone_size: NA; v_call: TRBV19; cdr3_aa: CASRRSISRVVETQYF; cdr3_nt: TGTGCCAGTAGGCGATCGATCAGCCGGGTGGTCGAGACCCAGTACTTC
j_call: TRBJ2-3; d_call: NA; clone_size: NA; v_call: TRBV2; cdr3_aa: CASSGQGGTQYF; cdr3_nt: TGTGCCAGCAGTGGACAGGGAGGCACGCAGTATTTT
j_call: TRBJ1-4; d_call: NA; clone_size: once; v_call: TRBV4-1; cdr3_aa: CASSQVHSATNEKLFF; cdr3_nt: TGCGCCAGCAGCCAAGTACACAGTGCAACTAATGAAAAACTGTTTTTT
j_call: TRBJ1-1; d_call: TRBD1; clone_size: once; v_call: TRBV5-1; cdr3_aa: CASSTGTGRNTEAFF; cdr3_nt: TGCGCCAGCAGCACCGGGACAGGGAGGAACACTGAAGCTTTCTTT
j_call: TRBJ1-2; d_call: NA; clone_size: NA; v_call: TRBV28; cdr3_aa: CASSFPFGYGYTF; cdr3_nt: TGTGCCAGCAGTTTTCCTTTCGGTTATGGCTACACCTTC
j_call: TRBJ2-7; d_call: TRBD1; clone_size: few; v_call: TRBV30; cdr3_aa: CAGGGQGGYEQYF; cdr3_nt: TGTGCCGGAGGGGGACAGGGAGGGTACGAGCAGTACTTC
j_call: TRBJ2-6; d_call: NA; clone_size: once; v_call: TRBV2; cdr3_aa: CASHQTPRSSGANVLTF; cdr3_nt: TGTGCCAGCCACCAAACCCCTAGGAGCTCTGGGGCCAACGTCCTGACTTTC
j_call: TRBJ1-1; d_call: TRBD1; clone_size: NA; v_call: TRBV7-8; cdr3_aa: CASTWGQGAMAFF; cdr3_nt: TGTGCCAGCACCTGGGGACAGGGGGCAATGGCTTTCTTT
j_call: TRBJ1-2; d_call: TRBD1; clone_size: NA; v_call: TRBV19; cdr3_aa: CASRNRQGTENGYTF; cdr3_nt: TGTGCCAGTAGAAACCGACAGGGAACAGAGAATGGCTACACCTTC
j_call: TRBJ1-2; d_call: NA; clone_size: NA; v_call: TRBV5-1; cdr3_aa: CASSALTGSNYGYTF; cdr3_nt: TGCGCCAGCAGCGCCCTAACAGGGTCCAACTATGGCTACACCTTC
j_call: TRBJ1-5; d_call: NA; clone_size: NA; v_call: TRBV9; cdr3_aa: CASSFGVEPFQPQHF; cdr3_nt: TGTGCCAGCAGCTTCGGGGTTGAACCCTTTCAGCCCCAGCATTTT
j_call: TRBJ2-1; d_call: NA; clone_size: once; v_call: TRBV27; cdr3_aa: CASSLSPGNKDNEQFF; cdr3_nt: TGTGCCAGCAGTTTATCTCCAGGGAATAAGGACAATGAGCAGTTCTTC
j_call: TRBJ1-3; d_call: NA; clone_size: NA; v_call: TRBV7-2; cdr3_aa: CASSLNGAGNTIYF; cdr3_nt: TGTGCCAGCAGCTTAAATGGGGCAGGAAACACCATATATTTT
j_call: TRBJ2-1; d_call: TRBD2; clone_size: NA; v_call: TRBV6-5; cdr3_aa: CASSYGLAGGRNEQFF; cdr3_nt: TGTGCCAGCAGTTACGGACTAGCGGGGGGACGAAATGAGCAGTTCTTC
j_call: TRBJ1-4; d_call: NA; clone_size: NA; v_call: TRBV5-6; cdr3_aa: CASSRGRGDEKLFF; cdr3_nt: TGTGCCAGCAGCCGGGGCCGCGGGGATGAAAAACTGTTTTTT
j_call: TRBJ1-1; d_call: NA; clone_size: NA; v_call: TRBV15; cdr3_aa: CATSSLRAEAFF; cdr3_nt: TGTGCCACCAGCAGCCTCAGGGCGGAAGCTTTCTTT
j_call: TRBJ2-7; d_call: TRBD1; clone_size: once; v_call: TRBV28; cdr3_aa: CASSSGQDAYEQYF; cdr3_nt: TGTGCCAGCAGTTCTGGACAGGACGCCTACGAGCAGTACTTC
j_call: TRBJ1-2; d_call: TRBD1; clone_size: NA; v_call: TRBV6-5; cdr3_aa: CASRTGDGYGYTF; cdr3_nt: TGTGCCAGCAGGACAGGGGACGGGTATGGCTACACCTTC
j_call: TRBJ2-7; d_call: NA; clone_size: NA; v_call: TRBV6-5; cdr3_aa: CASSYRGQPPYEQYF; cdr3_nt: TGTGCCAGCAGTTACCGTGGACAGCCACCCTACGAGCAGTACTTC
j_call: TRBJ2-1; d_call: NA; clone_size: once; v_call: TRBV6-1; cdr3_aa: CASSEVYNEQFF; cdr3_nt: TGTGCCAGCAGTGAAGTATACAATGAGCAGTTCTTC
j_call: TRBJ2-4; d_call: TRBD2; clone_size: NA; v_call: TRBV11-3; cdr3_aa: CASSTGTSSGTKNIQYF; cdr3_nt: TGTGCCAGCAGCACCGGGACTTCAAGCGGGACCAAAAACATTCAGTACTTC
j_call: TRBJ2-3; d_call: TRBD2; clone_size: NA; v_call: TRBV5-4; cdr3_aa: CASSLGLAGATDTQYF; cdr3_nt: TGTGCCAGCAGCTTGGGACTAGCGGGGGCCACAGATACGCAGTATTTT
j_call: TRBJ2-7; d_call: TRBD1; clone_size: NA; v_call: TRBV18; cdr3_aa: CASRTGNGLNEQYF; cdr3_nt: TGTGCCAGCCGGACAGGGAACGGGCTGAACGAGCAGTACTTC
j_call: TRBJ1-2; d_call: TRBD1; clone_size: NA; v_call: TRBV7-8; cdr3_aa: CASSWTGGLSNYGYTF; cdr3_nt: TGTGCCAGCAGCTGGACAGGGGGCCTATCAAACTATGGCTACACCTTC
j_call: TRBJ2-1; d_call: TRBD1; clone_size: NA; v_call: TRBV11-3; cdr3_aa: CASSLGQGNEQFF; cdr3_nt: TGTGCCAGCAGCTTAGGACAGGGGAATGAGCAGTTCTTC
j_call: TRBJ2-3; d_call: TRBD2; clone_size: NA; v_call: TRBV4-3; cdr3_aa: CASSQDYRSGRSTDTQYF; cdr3_nt: TGCGCCAGCAGCCAAGATTACCGGAGCGGGAGGAGTACAGATACGCAGTATTTT
j_call: TRBJ1-4; d_call: NA; clone_size: NA; v_call: TRBV7-8; cdr3_aa: CASSLQGITNEKLFF; cdr3_nt: TGTGCCAGCAGCCTACAGGGCATAACTAATGAAAAACTGTTTTTT
j_call: TRBJ2-7; d_call: NA; clone_size: NA; v_call: TRBV15; cdr3_aa: CATSPGRDEQYF; cdr3_nt: TGTGCCACCAGCCCCGGCAGGGACGAGCAGTACTTC
j_call: TRBJ1-2; d_call: TRBD1; clone_size: NA; v_call: TRBV9; cdr3_aa: CASSAPQGTYGYTF; cdr3_nt: TGTGCCAGCAGCGCCCCACAGGGGACCTATGGCTACACCTTC
j_call: TRBJ2-7; d_call: NA; clone_size: NA; v_call: TRBV29-1; cdr3_aa: CSVSTGFSYEQYF; cdr3_nt: TGCAGCGTCTCGACGGGTTTCTCCTACGAGCAGTACTTC
j_call: TRBJ2-7; d_call: NA; clone_size: once; v_call: TRBV6-1; cdr3_aa: CATSMTPSYEQYF; cdr3_nt: TGTGCCACCAGCATGACACCTTCCTACGAGCAGTACTTC
j_call: TRBJ2-7; d_call: TRBD1; clone_size: NA; v_call: TRBV5-1; cdr3_aa: CASSARDRGNEQYF; cdr3_nt: TGCGCCAGCAGCGCCCGGGACAGGGGCAACGAGCAGTACTTC
j_call: TRBJ2-6; d_call: NA; clone_size: once; v_call: TRBV4-1; cdr3_aa: CASSQLREPGANVLTF; cdr3_nt: TGCGCCAGCAGCCAGCTAAGAGAACCTGGGGCCAACGTCCTGACTTTC